The sequence of this T cell receptor beta chain was determined in a study of vaccination effects on CD4 cells after COVID-19. Of note for this clone: No antigen is known for it.

Libraries were prepared by immunoSEQ multiplex PCR; TCRdb keeps only in-frame clonotypes and omits some of them. The sample contains 70,000 to 95,000 clones, 77% of which appear only once. Prior to sequencing, the ViraFEST assay stimulated PBMC with viral peptide pools, which expanded the antigen-specific CD4+ T cells. With roughly nine days of culture completed, CD4+ T cells were isolated. Participants completed two doses of the BNT162b2 or mRNA-1273 vaccine. Vaccinated recipients, who were negative for nucleocapsid antibodies, had no history of SARS-CoV-2 infection. Half-medium changes using IL-2 medium occurred on days 3 and 7. The CDR3 loop spans 18 amino acids. Germline lookup yields CDR1 SGHVS and CDR2 FQNEAQ. V shed 1 base and J 4 bases; nucleotides not matched to a gene: 10.

This TCR came from a human donor who received a COVID-19 vaccine. Sequencing used CD4+ T cells from PBMCs cultured with HCoV-OC43 spike peptides, obtained after COVID-19 vaccination. Indicated subset: HCoV-OC43 spike overlapping peptide pool stimulation. The V call is TRBV7-8, the J call TRBJ2-5; TRBD2 agrees at 12 bases. DNA of the CDR3: TGTGCCAGCAGCTTAGAGGTGACTAGCGGGGGTGTTGGAGAGACCCAGTACTTC. This sequence encodes CASSLEVTSGGVGETQYF.